In its sample, the clone carrying this T cell receptor beta chain was seen many times. The source of the sample is a study of spatial heterogeneity in lung cancer. The time point denotes: blood at routine non-recurrence follow-up after resection. TCRdb analysed the 5' RACE reads with MiXCR anew, one entry per CDR3 protein. This sample has roughly 70,000 distinct CDR3 sequences, with over 7% found just once. This CDR3 comprises 13 residues. Germline V gene lookup returns CDR1 MNHEY and CDR2 SVGAGI. Trimming took 4 bases from V and 4 from J, leaving 10 bases between them. This rearrangement joins TRBV6-5 to TRBJ2-5; D may correspond to TRBD1 or TRBD2 (5 bases each). The TCR originated in a female donor with early-stage non-small cell lung cancer. The material was PBMCs, obtained at follow-up. The CDR3 coding sequence is TGTGCCAGCAGTTCCCCAGGGAGAGAGACCCAGTACTTC. Translation gives CASSSPGRETQYF.